These T cell receptor beta chains were read from a single sample in a study of OX40 agonist ivuxolimab in advanced cancers. Method: immunoSEQ multiplex PCR; TCRdb's copy keeps in-frame clones and lacks some. The table lists about 64,000 clones, 84% of them singletons. The source material was CD4+ or CD8+ T cells sorted from blood, sampled in a trial of the OX40 agonist ivuxolimab. The receptors come from an adult with an advanced solid tumor such as melanoma, head and neck, liver or kidney cancer. Each CDR3 is given with its conserved first and last residue. D genes are given only for firm matches. Rows give clone size only sometimes, using once, few, many, or a class for an expanded clone.

V gene	D gene	clone size	CDR3 length	J gene	CDR3 DNA	CDR3 protein
TRBV2	-	-	12	TRBJ2-1	TGTGCCACCGCCCCCCCCTACAATGAGCAGTTCTTC	CATAPPYNEQFF
TRBV7-9	TRBD1	few	14	TRBJ1-6	TGTGCCAGCAGCTTGGGACAGGGTCAATCACCCCTCCACTTT	CASSLGQGQSPLHF
TRBV6-5	TRBD1	-	15	TRBJ2-7	TGTGCCAGCAGTCCCGGGACAGGGTTTAACTACGAGCAGTACTTC	CASSPGTGFNYEQYF
TRBV5-4	-	-	14	TRBJ1-4	TGTGCCAGCAGCAAGGGAGGCCCTTCCGAAAAACTGTTTTTT	CASSKGGPSEKLFF
TRBV18	TRBD1	-	14	TRBJ1-4	TGTGCCAGCTCACCAACAGGGGAAGTTGAAAAACTGTTTTTT	CASSPTGEVEKLFF
TRBV5-1	-	-	14	TRBJ1-1	TGCGCCAGCAGCCCACAGGACATGAACACTGAAGCTTTCTTT	CASSPQDMNTEAFF
TRBV10-3	TRBD1	-	15	TRBJ1-5	TGTGCCATCAGTGCGGGACAGGGTGCAAATCAGCCCCAGCATTTT	CAISAGQGANQPQHF
TRBV5-6	-	few	14	TRBJ2-7	TGTGCCAGCAGCTTGGAACAGGGTCTCAGCGAGCAGTACTTC	CASSLEQGLSEQYF
TRBV19	TRBD1	-	13	TRBJ2-3	TGTGCCAGTAGAGACAGGGGCACAGATACGCAGTATTTT	CASRDRGTDTQYF
TRBV28	-	-	15	TRBJ1-6	TGTGCCAGCAGCCTCGGGTGGGGCGATAATTCACCCCTCCACTTT	CASSLGWGDNSPLHF
TRBV28	TRBD1	-	15	TRBJ2-3	TGTGCCAGCATTTCATACAGGGGGCAACCAGATACGCAGTATTTT	CASISYRGQPDTQYF
TRBV5-4	-	-	15	TRBJ1-6	TGTGCCAGCAGCTCATGGGGTCCAGTAACTTCACCCCTCCACTTT	CASSSWGPVTSPLHF
TRBV9	TRBD1	once	15	TRBJ1-6	TGTGCCAGCAGCGCAGGACAGGGGGCGCAGTCACCCCTCCACTTT	CASSAGQGAQSPLHF
TRBV10-3	-	-	13	TRBJ1-1	TGTGCCATCAAGCAGGGGTTGAACACTGAAGCTTTCTTT	CAIKQGLNTEAFF
TRBV11-1	TRBD1	few	16	TRBJ1-3	TGTGCCAGCAGCGACGGACAGGGCCACTCTGGAAACACCATATATTTT	CASSDGQGHSGNTIYF
TRBV30	TRBD1	-	12	TRBJ1-2	TGTGCCTGGAAGGTGGACAGGGGCGGCTACACCTTC	CAWKVDRGGYTF
TRBV5-1	TRBD1	-	13	TRBJ2-1	TGCGCCAGCAGCTCGGACAGGTACAATGAGCAGTTCTTC	CASSSDRYNEQFF
TRBV5-1	TRBD1	-	14	TRBJ2-7	TGCGCCAGCAGGCCCGGGACAGGAGCCTACGAGCAGTACTTC	CASRPGTGAYEQYF
TRBV5-8	-	-	15	TRBJ2-3	TGTGCCAGCAGCTTGATAGCCGTTAGCACAGATACGCAGTATTTT	CASSLIAVSTDTQYF
TRBV7-7	-	-	14	TRBJ2-1	TGTGCTAGCAGCTTGGATGTAACAGTCAATGAGCAGTTCTTC	CASSLDVTVNEQFF
TRBV5-5	TRBD1	-	15	TRBJ1-5	TGTGCCAGCAGCTCGGGGACAGCATTCAATCAGCCCCAGCATTTT	CASSSGTAFNQPQHF